Following are 23 T cell receptor beta chains from one sample sequenced in a study of blood T cell repertoires in COVID-19. This table comes from immunoSEQ multiplex PCR, and its TCRdb copy is limited to in-frame clones, with some not included. In the table there are 20,000 or so clones, about four fifths of which are singletons. What was sequenced was peripheral blood. These TCRs come from a man in his forties with active or convalescent COVID-19.

V and J are TRBV9 and TRBJ1-4, with a weak D call TRBD1 (5 bases). Germline CDR1 and CDR2: SGDLS and YYNGEE. V was shortened by 2 bases and J by 8 bases, with 19 bases between the two germline ends. The CDR3 extends over 16 amino acids. The CDR3 spells CASSVGHLGGEEKLFF. CDR3 nucleotide sequence: TGTGCCAGCAGCGTTGGCCACCTCGGAGGGGAGGAAAAACTGTTTTTT.

V and J are TRBV4-2 and TRBJ2-1; 11 nucleotides match TRBD1. CDR3 length: 16 residues. With V trimmed by 1 base and J by 7 bases, 6 bases remained unmatched. Germline assignment: CDR1 LGHNA and CDR2 YNFKEQ. CDR3 sequence (DNA): TGTGCCAGCAGCCAAGTCGTTGGGACAGGGGGTAATGAGCAGTTCTTC. Its translation: CASSQVVGTGGNEQFF.

The chain combines TRBV5-4 with TRBJ2-3, with 8 bases matching TRBD2. Germline CDR1 and CDR2: SGHNT and YYREEE (reference sequence). The CDR3 consists of 13 residues. J lost 12 bases, V lost 4 bases, and 10 bases had no gene match. CDR3 in amino acids: CASSTSPAGGQYF. In nucleotides, the CDR3 is TGTGCCAGCAGCACCTCCCCTGCGGGGGGCCAGTATTTT.

This chain links TRBV10-1 with TRBJ2-6; perhaps TRBD2 as D (6 bases). The CDR3 totals 16 residues. CDR1 is WNHNN and CDR2 is SYGVQD in the germline V gene (reference sequence). V lost 0 bases and J 3 bases, leaving 9 bases between the germline ends. Here the CDR3 reads CASSESRGLGANVLTF. The CDR3 DNA follows: TGCGCCAGCAGTGAGTCACGGGGACTTGGGGCCAACGTCCTGACTTTC.

J is TRBJ1-4 and V is TRBV6-5; D remains ambiguous. The V gene lost 0 bases and the J gene lost 6 bases, with 14 bases spanning the gap. CDR3 length: 16 amino acids. Germline CDR1 MNHEY, CDR2 SVGAGI. The CDR3 DNA sequence: TGTGCCAGCAGTTACTCGGGTGGCGTTGCGGATGAAAAACTGTTTTTT. It encodes CASSYSGGVADEKLFF.

V and J are TRBV2 and TRBJ2-4, with D maybe TRBD2 (5 bases). V gave up 4 bases and J gave up 1 base, with 11 bases separating them. CDR3 size: 15 residues. The germline V gene encodes CDR1 SNHLY and CDR2 FYNNEI. The CDR3 bases are TGTGCCAGCAGTGGCGGGTCAGATGCCAAAAACATTCAGTACTTC. Protein: CASSGGSDAKNIQYF.

This chain joins TRBV6-1 and TRBJ1-6; D might be TRBD1 (6 bases). Germline V gives CDR1 MNHNS, CDR2 SASEGT. V was clipped by 0 bases and J by 15 bases, with 18 bases between them. The CDR3 consists of 15 residues. CDR3: CASSEAGQPFFLLHF. For the CDR3, the DNA is TGTGCCAGCAGTGAAGCGGGACAACCCTTTTTCCTCCTCCACTTT.

The V gene is TRBV4-1, the J gene TRBJ1-1, with D perhaps matching TRBD1 (5 bases). V lost 10 bases, J lost 1 base, and 13 bases lay in between. Germline-derived CDR1 and CDR2 are MGHRA and YSYEKL. The CDR3 runs to 13 residues. DNA for the CDR3: TGCGCCACTGGTTTGGGGCAGAACACTGAAGCTTTCTTT. This encodes CATGLGQNTEAFF.

V gene TRBV7-3 combines with J gene TRBJ2-1; TRBD2 matches 12 bases. The CDR3 length is 14 residues. Germline CDR1 is SGHTA and CDR2 is FQGTGA. V lost 5 bases to trimming and J lost 7 bases; unmatched junction nucleotides: 3. CDR3 sequence reads: CASSLTSGGNEQFF. In nucleotides, the CDR3 is TGTGCCAGCAGCCTCACTAGCGGGGGGAATGAGCAGTTCTTC.

The table lists this clone with a few counts. The V and J genes are TRBV7-9 and TRBJ1-4; possible D gene TRBD1, 5 bases. The CDR3 covers 14 residues. Per the germline V gene, CDR1 is SEHNR and CDR2 is FQNEAQ (reference sequence). The V end lost 5 bases, the J end lost 6 bases, and 13 bases lay between the germline ends. The CDR3 DNA follows: TGTGCCAGCAGCCCGACAGTCCCGTATGAAAAACTGTTTTTT. It translates to CASSPTVPYEKLFF. Supplemented by reference TRBV7-9 and TRBJ1-4, the full variable domain reads DTGVSQNPRHKITKRGQNVTFRCDPISEHNRLYWYRQTLGQGPEFLTYFQNEAQLEKSRLLSDRFSAERPKGSFSTLEIQRTEQGDSAMYLCASSPTVPYEKLFFGSGTQLSVL.

Here the CDR3 reads CASSQESREANTDTQYF. In nucleotides, the CDR3 is TGTGCCAGCAGCCAAGAGTCCCGGGAGGCGAACACAGATACGCAGTATTTT. The V gene is TRBV4-2, the J gene TRBJ2-3; TRBD2 aligns across 7 bases. V trimming: 0 bases; J trimming: 2 bases; junction bases outside the gene matches: 8. CDR3 length: 17 residues. Looked up from germline, CDR1 is LGHNA and CDR2 is YNFKEQ.

The CDR3 reads CAINYSQETQYF. The CDR3 DNA sequence: TGCGCCATCAATTACAGTCAAGAGACCCAGTACTTC. This chain joins TRBV23-1 and TRBJ2-5; D is uncertain. TRBV23-1 is identified as an open reading frame with a role that is uncertain. With 10 bases removed from V and 2 bases from J, the gap between germline ends came to 11 bases. This CDR3 contains 12 residues.

This clone was picked up a small number of times. CDR3: CASSLNQGGYTF. In nucleotides, the CDR3 is TGTGCCAGCAGCTTAAATCAGGGTGGCTACACCTTC. The chain carries TRBV7-9 and TRBJ1-2; a possible D gene is TRBD1 (5 bases). The CDR3 runs to 12 residues. With 2 bases removed from V and 7 bases from J, the gap between germline ends came to 8 bases. Germline loops: CDR1 SEHNR, CDR2 FQNEAQ (reference sequence). Supplemented by reference TRBV7-9 and TRBJ1-2, the full variable domain reads DTGVSQNPRHKITKRGQNVTFRCDPISEHNRLYWYRQTLGQGPEFLTYFQNEAQLEKSRLLSDRFSAERPKGSFSTLEIQRTEQGDSAMYLCASSLNQGGYTFGSGTRLTVV.

The chain is built from TRBV6-5 and TRBJ2-5; the match to TRBD1 covers 10 bases. Germline V gene data show CDR1 as MNHEY and CDR2 as SVGAGI. Trimming cost V 6 bases and J 4 bases; bases outside gene matches: 5. The CDR3 is made up of 14 amino acids. CDR3 coding DNA: TGTGCCAGCAGCCGCTGGGACAGGGGAGAGACCCAGTACTTC. Amino acid sequence: CASSRWDRGETQYF.

This clone was seen only a few times. V is TRBV28 and J is TRBJ2-7; D not resolved. The CDR3 loop spans 12 amino acids. V shed 1 base and J shed 6 bases, with 7 bases lying between them. CDR1 and CDR2 from the germline V gene are MDHEN and SYDVKM. CDR3 nucleotides: TGTGCCAGCAGTTTATATCAGCGCGAGCAGTACTTC. Translating it yields CASSLYQREQYF. The whole variable domain, filled in from reference TRBV28 and TRBJ2-7, reads DVKVTQSSRYLVKRTGEKVFLECVQDMDHENMFWYRQDPGLGLRLIYFSYDVKMKEKGDIPEGYSVSREKKERFSLILESASTNQTSMYLCASSLYQREQYFGPGTRLTVT.

This chain connects TRBV4-1 to TRBJ2-2, with 8 positions matching TRBD1. The CDR3 is 17 amino acids. V lost 2 bases to trimming and J lost 0 bases; unmatched junction nucleotides: 5. Looked up from germline, CDR1 is MGHRA and CDR2 is YSYEKL. The DNA of the CDR3 is TGCGCCAGCAGCCAACCCACGACAGGGGCGAACACCGGGGAGCTGTTTTTT. This gives the protein CASSQPTTGANTGELFF.

The chain is built from TRBV2 and TRBJ1-4; D is perhaps TRBD1 (6 bases). Trimming pared 6 bases from V and 2 bases from J, leaving 16 bases between. This CDR3 has 16 amino acids. Germline V lookup: CDR1 SNHLY, CDR2 FYNNEI. CDR3 sequence reads: CASRTYRAATNEKLFF. The CDR3 DNA follows: TGTGCCAGCAGAACTTACAGGGCGGCCACTAATGAAAAACTGTTTTTT.

The chain joins TRBV5-1 to TRBJ1-4; TRBD1 matches 7 bases. The ends lost 4 bases at V and 6 bases at J; junction bases unmatched: 9. The germline gives CDR1 SGHRS, CDR2 YFSETQ. The CDR3 runs 15 residues. CDR3 protein: CASSKGGAGDEKLFF. In DNA form, the CDR3 reads TGCGCCAGCAGCAAAGGGGGCGCGGGTGATGAAAAACTGTTTTTT.

The chain is built from TRBV16 and TRBJ1-2, with D possibly matching TRBD1 (5 bases). The CDR3 has 19 residues. Germline V gene sequence: CDR1 KGHSY, CDR2 FQNENV. Trimming shortened V by 0 bases and J by 5 bases, and 25 bases separated the two germline ends. CDR3 in amino acids: CASSQSGRLIIRDSYGYTF. In nucleotides, the CDR3 is TGTGCCAGCAGCCAATCCGGCCGGTTAATTATCAGGGATTCTTATGGCTACACCTTC.

This clone has a single count. The chain couples TRBV15 to TRBJ2-1; TRBD1 aligns across 7 bases. Germline-derived CDR1 and CDR2 are LNHNV and YYDKDF (reference sequence). Germline trimming cut 0 bases from V and 3 bases from J; bases unmatched to any gene: 5. The CDR3 runs 16 residues. CDR3 DNA sequence: TGTGCCACCAGCAGAGATGGGACAGCGAACTACAATGAGCAGTTCTTC. Protein: CATSRDGTANYNEQFF. Combining the CDR3 with reference TRBV15 and TRBJ2-1 gives the whole variable domain DAMVIQNPRYQVTQFGKPVTLSCSQTLNHNVMYWYQQKSSQAPKLLFHYYDKDFNNEADTPDNFQSRRPNTSFCFLDIRSPGLGDTAMYLCATSRDGTANYNEQFFGPGTRLTVL.

The chain couples TRBV5-1 to TRBJ2-2; TRBD1 aligns across 10 bases. This CDR3 has 16 amino acids. Germline assignment: CDR1 SGHRS and CDR2 YFSETQ. V gave up 0 bases and J gave up 5 bases; unmatched junction bases: 4. CDR3 coding DNA: TGCGCCAGCAGCTTGGAGACAGGGGGCGCGACCGGGGAGCTGTTTTTT. This sequence encodes CASSLETGGATGELFF.

The chain is built from TRBV7-2 and TRBJ1-1; TRBD1 matches at 9 bases. The CDR3 has 13 residues. From germline, CDR1 is SGHTA and CDR2 FQGNSA. With V trimmed by 8 bases and J by 4 bases, 5 bases remained unmatched. CDR3 DNA: TGTGCCAGCTTCCAGGACAGGGGCACTGAAGCTTTCTTT. It specifies CASFQDRGTEAFF.

The V and J genes are TRBV12-5 and TRBJ2-7, with TRBD1 identical over 8 bases. V lost 2 bases and J lost 1; bases outside the gene matches: 1. The CDR3 contains 14 residues. Germline CDR1 reads LGHNT; CDR2 reads FRNRAP. The CDR3, as DNA: TGTGCTAGTGGTTTGAACAGGGGGTCCTACGAGCAGTACTTC. This sequence encodes CASGLNRGSYEQYF.